These 20 T cell receptor beta chains originate from one sample sequenced in a study of siplizumab effects on memory and regulatory T cells (dated by TCRdb to between 2018 and 2021). Receptor libraries were prepared by the immunoSEQ multiplex PCR assay. Not all clones reach the TCRdb copy of this immuneACCESS table, which keeps in-frame sequences only. Checked studies attribute under half of the gap to unresolved V genes and leave the rest unexplained. Across this sample there are tens of thousands of clones, with about 91% seen only once. 1.5% of the sample comes from the top ten. Sequencing was carried out using Tregs sorted from blood. Receptors were obtained from a human donor in good health.

This chain joins TRBV6-6 and TRBJ1-2; possible D gene TRBD1, 6 bases. Trimming pared 8 bases from V and 3 bases from J, leaving 19 bases between. The CDR3 spans 15 residues. Per the germline V gene, CDR1 is MNHNY and CDR2 is SVGAGI (reference sequence). CDR3 sequence: CASAAPTGGHYGYTF. In DNA, the CDR3 is TGTGCCAGCGCCGCCCCGACGGGGGGCCACTATGGCTACACCTTC.

The chain carries TRBV15 and TRBJ2-4; TRBD2 agrees at 8 bases. Looked up from germline, CDR1 is LNHNV and CDR2 is YYDKDF (reference sequence). This CDR3 region has 17 residues. V dropped 1 base and J dropped 7; count of bases not matched to a gene: 12. CDR3 in amino acids: CATSRVVTGGPMNIQYF. Here the CDR3 DNA reads TGTGCCACCAGCAGAGTTGTAACGGGGGGGCCAATGAACATTCAGTACTTC.

The V gene is TRBV30, the J gene TRBJ1-1; D gene ambiguous. Germline CDR1 GTSNPN, CDR2 SVGIG (reference sequence). There are 13 residues in the CDR3. Trimming stripped 2 bases from V and 3 bases from J, with 10 bases between. The DNA for the CDR3 is TGTGCCTGGAGTTTAGGTGGGGACACTGAAGCTTTCTTT. Its protein is CAWSLGGDTEAFF.

The V call is TRBV7-3, the J call TRBJ1-1; no reliable D call. V lost 5 bases to trimming and J lost 1 base, with 8 bases between them. This CDR3 has 13 residues. Germline assignment: CDR1 SGHTA and CDR2 FQGTGA. CDR3 bases: TGTGCCAGCAGCGAGGTGGGGAACACTGAAGCTTTCTTT. As protein: CASSEVGNTEAFF. The full variable domain, completed using reference TRBV7-3 and TRBJ1-1, is GAGVSQTPSNKVTEKGKYVELRCDPISGHTALYWYRQSLGQGPEFLIYFQGTGAADDSGLPNDRFFAVRPEGSVSTLKIQRTERGDSAVYLCASSEVGNTEAFFGQGTRLTVV.

J is TRBJ1-6 and V is TRBV6-5; tentatively, D is TRBD1 (6 bases). This CDR3 has 15 amino acids. In germline, CDR1 is MNHEY, CDR2 SVGAGI. V lost 0 bases and J lost 10, with 13 bases in between. The CDR3 DNA reads TGTGCCAGCAGTTACTCAGGGGGGCTGGAATCACCCCTCCACTTT. This encodes CASSYSGGLESPLHF.

This rearrangement joins TRBV5-6 to TRBJ2-4, with D maybe TRBD2 (6 bases). The CDR3 totals 14 residues. Between the trimmed V and J ends, which lost 3 bases and 9 bases, there was a span of 16 bases. Germline V CDR1 and CDR2: SGHDT, YYEEEE. CDR3 residues: CASSWTGVRGIQYF. The CDR3 DNA reads as TGTGCCAGCAGCTGGACGGGGGTTCGTGGCATTCAGTACTTC.

This sequence joins TRBV28 and TRBJ1-2; D is uncertain. Germline V gene lookup returns CDR1 MDHEN and CDR2 SYDVKM. Trimming stripped 0 bases from V and 4 bases from J, with 6 bases between. The CDR3 has 13 amino acids. The CDR3 is CASSLWTSYGYTF. DNA for the CDR3: TGTGCCAGCAGTTTATGGACCAGCTATGGCTACACCTTC.

V gene TRBV14 combines with J gene TRBJ1-2; D unclear. Germline V gives CDR1 SGHDN, CDR2 FVKESK. The V end was cut by 4 bases, the J end by 4 bases, with 13 bases between. CDR3 length equals 14 residues. The CDR3 coding sequence is TGTGCCAGCAGCCCGCGGACGGCTACCTATGGCTACACCTTC. The encoded protein is CASSPRTATYGYTF.

The J gene is TRBJ1-1, the V gene TRBV18; D ambiguous. This CDR3 comprises 13 residues. V was clipped by 2 bases and J by 9 bases, with 13 bases between them. The germline CDR1 and CDR2 sequences are KGHSH and LQKENI. CDR3 nucleotide sequence: TGTGCCAGCTCACCAGGGGTGGCAGACCAAGCTTTCTTT. Encoded protein: CASSPGVADQAFF.

The chain combines TRBV19 with TRBJ2-5; TRBD1 is a possible D gene (6 bases). The CDR3 sequence is 18 residues long. V lost 4 bases to trimming and J lost 1 base, with 22 bases between them. The germline V gene encodes CDR1 LNHDA and CDR2 SQIVND (reference sequence). The CDR3 DNA sequence: TGTGCCAGTAGTAGCCTTCCACCGGGACATCCCCCCCAAGAGACCCAGTACTTC. Its translation: CASSSLPPGHPPQETQYF.

The chain is built from TRBV5-4 and TRBJ2-5; D unresolved. V was clipped by 0 bases and J by 2 bases, with 5 bases between them. The germline gives CDR1 SGHNT, CDR2 YYREEE (reference sequence). CDR3 length equals 13 residues. The CDR3 spells CASSLASQETQYF. The CDR3 DNA reads TGTGCCAGCAGCTTGGCCTCTCAAGAGACCCAGTACTTC. Together with reference TRBV5-4 and TRBJ2-5, the CDR3 gives the full variable domain: ETGVTQSPTHLIKTRGQQVTLRCSSQSGHNTVSWYQQALGQGPQFIFQYYREEENGRGNFPPRFSGLQFPNYSSELNVNALELDDSALYLCASSLASQETQYFGPGTRLLVL.

This clone turned up a few times. The rearrangement joins TRBV6-1 to TRBJ1-5, with D uncertain. Germline loops: CDR1 MNHNS, CDR2 SASEGT. Trimming cost V 8 bases and J 1 base, with 12 bases left between them. The CDR3 consists of 14 residues. CDR3 DNA: TGTGCCAGCTCGCTTCAGGACAGCAATCAGCCCCAGCATTTT. It specifies CASSLQDSNQPQHF.

V gene TRBV5-1 combines with J gene TRBJ2-1, with TRBD2 matching 8 bases. The junction had 4 bases not matched to a gene; V was cut back by 1 base and J by 1 base. CDR1 is SGHRS and CDR2 is YFSETQ in the germline V gene. The CDR3 runs 16 residues. CDR3 nucleotides: TGCGCCAGCAGCTTGTTAGCGGGGCCGTCCTACAATGAGCAGTTCTTC. As protein: CASSLLAGPSYNEQFF.

The CDR3 DNA is TGCAGCGTTAGACTAGCGGGAGGAGAGACCCAGTACTTC. Protein: CSVRLAGGETQYF. V and J are TRBV29-1 and TRBJ2-5; TRBD2 matches 13 bases. There are 13 residues in the CDR3. J lost 4 bases, V lost 5 bases, and 1 base had no gene match. CDR1 is SQVTM, CDR2 ANQGSEA, per germline.

The V gene is TRBV7-9, the J gene TRBJ2-1, with TRBD2 matching over 10 bases. The CDR3 extends over 16 amino acids. The V gene end was trimmed by 3 bases and the J gene end by 4 bases; junction bases not matched to a gene: 6. Looked up from germline, CDR1 is SEHNR and CDR2 is FQNEAQ (reference sequence). The CDR3 DNA sequence: TGTGCCAGCAGCTTGGATCTAGCGGGGGAATACAATGAGCAGTTCTTC. It specifies CASSLDLAGEYNEQFF.

This chain links TRBV6-5 with TRBJ1-1; possible D gene TRBD1, 6 bases. V was cut by 6 bases and J by 1 base, with 9 bases left in between. The CDR3 consists of 13 residues. Germline lookup yields CDR1 MNHEY and CDR2 SVGAGI. This CDR3 reads CASRGQRNTEAFF. As DNA, the CDR3 is TGTGCCAGCAGAGGACAGAGGAACACTGAAGCTTTCTTT.

The genes are TRBV30 and TRBJ1-2; the match to TRBD1 covers 7 bases. V lost 3 bases, J lost 1 base, and 2 bases stayed unmatched. CDR3 length: 13 amino acids. Germline CDR1 GTSNPN, CDR2 SVGIG (reference sequence). DNA for the CDR3: TGTGCCTGGAGAGACAGGGTTAACTATGGCTACACCTTC. Its protein is CAWRDRVNYGYTF.

The chain employs TRBV5-1 and TRBJ1-3; possibly TRBD1 for D (5 bases). The CDR3 loop spans 16 amino acids. Trimming removed 0 bases from V and 4 bases from J, with 14 bases in between. Germline V lookup: CDR1 SGHRS, CDR2 YFSETQ. The CDR3 sequence is CASSLGGHTEGNTIYF. The CDR3 region has the DNA TGCGCCAGCAGCTTGGGGGGCCACACAGAAGGAAACACCATATATTTT.

The rearrangement joins TRBV7-8 to TRBJ2-7, with D hard to call. Trimming shortened V by 2 bases and J by 3 bases, and 5 bases separated the two germline ends. Germline V gene sequence: CDR1 SGHVS, CDR2 FQNEAQ. This CDR3 is 12 amino acids long. CDR3 bases: TGTGCCAGCAGCTTAAAGGGCTACGAGCAGTACTTC. Translating it yields CASSLKGYEQYF.

The chain is built from TRBV7-9 and TRBJ1-4; 9 nucleotides match TRBD1. CDR3 length: 15 residues. Germline V gives CDR1 SEHNR, CDR2 FQNEAQ (reference sequence). Losses at the gene ends were 5 bases for V and 7 bases for J; bases not matched to a gene: 8. CDR3 DNA sequence: TGTGCCAGCAGCATCACAGGGGGCGCAGGTGAAAAACTGTTTTTT. It yields the protein CASSITGGAGEKLFF.